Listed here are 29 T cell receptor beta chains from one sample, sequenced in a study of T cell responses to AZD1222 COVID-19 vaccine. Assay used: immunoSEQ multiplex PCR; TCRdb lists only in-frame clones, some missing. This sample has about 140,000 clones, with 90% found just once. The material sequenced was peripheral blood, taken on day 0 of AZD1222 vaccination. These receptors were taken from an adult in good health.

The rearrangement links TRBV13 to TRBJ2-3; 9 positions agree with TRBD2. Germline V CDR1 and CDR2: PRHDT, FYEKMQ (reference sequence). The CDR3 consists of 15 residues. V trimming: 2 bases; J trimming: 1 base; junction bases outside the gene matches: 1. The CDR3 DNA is TGTGCCAGCAGCTTACGGACTAGCGGCACAGATACGCAGTATTTT. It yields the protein CASSLRTSGTDTQYF. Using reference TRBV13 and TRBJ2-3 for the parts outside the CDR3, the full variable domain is AAGVIQSPRHLIKEKRETATLKCYPIPRHDTVYWYQQGPGQDPQFLISFYEKMQSDKGSIPDRFSAQQFSDYHSELNMSSLELGDSALYFCASSLRTSGTDTQYFGPGTRLTVL.

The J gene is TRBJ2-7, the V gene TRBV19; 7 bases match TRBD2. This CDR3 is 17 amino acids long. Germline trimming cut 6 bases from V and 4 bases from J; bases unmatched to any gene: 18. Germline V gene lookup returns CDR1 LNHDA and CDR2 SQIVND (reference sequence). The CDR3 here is CASSPGRGFLIPYEQYF. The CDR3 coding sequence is TGTGCCAGTAGCCCCGGGCGGGGGTTTTTAATTCCGTACGAGCAGTACTTC.

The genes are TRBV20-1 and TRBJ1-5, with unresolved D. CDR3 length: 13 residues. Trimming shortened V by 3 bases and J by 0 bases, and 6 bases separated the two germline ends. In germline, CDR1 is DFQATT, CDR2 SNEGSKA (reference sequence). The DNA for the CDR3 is TGCAGTGCTAGTGCCCCTAGCAATCAGCCCCAGCATTTT. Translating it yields CSASAPSNQPQHF.

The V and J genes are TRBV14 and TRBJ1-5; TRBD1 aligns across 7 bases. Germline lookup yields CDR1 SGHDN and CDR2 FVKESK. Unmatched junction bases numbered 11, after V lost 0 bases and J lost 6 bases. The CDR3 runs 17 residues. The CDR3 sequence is CASSQDSWQGEAQPQHF. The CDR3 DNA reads TGTGCCAGCAGCCAAGATAGCTGGCAGGGGGAAGCTCAGCCCCAGCATTTT.

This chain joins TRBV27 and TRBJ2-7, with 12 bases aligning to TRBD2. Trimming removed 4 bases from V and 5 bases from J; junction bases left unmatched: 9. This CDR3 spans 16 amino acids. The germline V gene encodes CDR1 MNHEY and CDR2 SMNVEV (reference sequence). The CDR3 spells CASSSFSTSGGHEQYF. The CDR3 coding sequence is TGTGCCAGCAGTTCATTCTCGACTAGCGGGGGCCACGAGCAGTACTTC.

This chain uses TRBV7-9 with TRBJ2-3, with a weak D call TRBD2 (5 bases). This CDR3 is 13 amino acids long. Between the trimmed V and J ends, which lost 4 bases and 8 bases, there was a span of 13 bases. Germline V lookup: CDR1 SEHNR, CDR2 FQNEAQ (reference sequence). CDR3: CASSSDGGGTQYF. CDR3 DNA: TGTGCCAGCAGCTCCGACGGAGGTGGTACGCAGTATTTT. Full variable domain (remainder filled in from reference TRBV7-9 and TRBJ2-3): DTGVSQNPRHKITKRGQNVTFRCDPISEHNRLYWYRQTLGQGPEFLTYFQNEAQLEKSRLLSDRFSAERPKGSFSTLEIQRTEQGDSAMYLCASSSDGGGTQYFGPGTRLTVL.

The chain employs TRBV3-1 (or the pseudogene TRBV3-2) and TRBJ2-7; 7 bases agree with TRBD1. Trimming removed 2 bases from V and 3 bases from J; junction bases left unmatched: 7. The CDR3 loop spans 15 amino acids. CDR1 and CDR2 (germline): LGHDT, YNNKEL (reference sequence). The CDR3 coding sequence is TGTGCCAGCAGCCAACGGGGAACAGGGGTCTACGAGCAGTACTTC. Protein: CASSQRGTGVYEQYF.

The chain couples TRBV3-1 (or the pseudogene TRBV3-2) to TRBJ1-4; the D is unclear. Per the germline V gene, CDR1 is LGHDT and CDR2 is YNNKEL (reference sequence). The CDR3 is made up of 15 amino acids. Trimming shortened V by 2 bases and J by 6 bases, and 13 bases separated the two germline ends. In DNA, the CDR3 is TGTGCCAGCAGCCAATCCGACACGGCGGATGAAAAACTGTTTTTT. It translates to CASSQSDTADEKLFF.

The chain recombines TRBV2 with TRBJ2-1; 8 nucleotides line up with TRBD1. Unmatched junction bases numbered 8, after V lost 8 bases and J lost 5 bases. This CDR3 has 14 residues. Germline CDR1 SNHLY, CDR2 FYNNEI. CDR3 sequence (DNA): TGTGCCAGCGGGAGAGACAGGGGAAACAATGAGCAGTTCTTC. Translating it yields CASGRDRGNNEQFF.

This chain's CDR3 is CASSFPGQPNTEAFF. The CDR3 region has the DNA TGTGCCAGCAGCTTCCCCGGACAGCCGAACACTGAAGCTTTCTTT. V and J are TRBV7-8 and TRBJ1-1; D may be TRBD1 (6 bases). Germline CDR1 SGHVS, CDR2 FQNEAQ. V was pared by 3 bases and J by 1 base, with 12 bases between. The CDR3 consists of 15 residues.

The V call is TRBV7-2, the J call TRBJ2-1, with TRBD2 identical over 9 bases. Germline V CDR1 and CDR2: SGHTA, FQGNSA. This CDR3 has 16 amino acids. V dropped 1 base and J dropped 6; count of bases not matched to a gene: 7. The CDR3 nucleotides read TGTGCCAGCAGCTTAGTATTGCCTAGCGGGGTCAATGAGCAGTTCTTC. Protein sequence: CASSLVLPSGVNEQFF.

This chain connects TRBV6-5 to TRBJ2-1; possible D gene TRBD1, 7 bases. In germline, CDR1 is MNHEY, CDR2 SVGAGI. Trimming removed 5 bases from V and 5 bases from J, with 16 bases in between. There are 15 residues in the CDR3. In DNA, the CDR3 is TGTGCCAGCAGTCGTATAGCAGGGGGGAACAATGAGCAGTTCTTC. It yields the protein CASSRIAGGNNEQFF.

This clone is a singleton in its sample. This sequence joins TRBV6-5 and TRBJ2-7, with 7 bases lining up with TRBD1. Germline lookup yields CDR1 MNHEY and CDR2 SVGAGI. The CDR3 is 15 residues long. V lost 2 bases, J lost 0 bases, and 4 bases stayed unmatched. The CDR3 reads CASSYRGLYSYEQYF. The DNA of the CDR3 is TGTGCCAGCAGTTACAGGGGGCTCTACTCCTACGAGCAGTACTTC.

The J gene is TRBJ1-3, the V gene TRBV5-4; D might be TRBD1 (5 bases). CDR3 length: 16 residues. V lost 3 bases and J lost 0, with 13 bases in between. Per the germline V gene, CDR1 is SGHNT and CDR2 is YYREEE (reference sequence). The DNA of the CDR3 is TGTGCCAGCAGCTCGATTGGACACCTCTCTGGAAACACCATATATTTT. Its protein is CASSSIGHLSGNTIYF. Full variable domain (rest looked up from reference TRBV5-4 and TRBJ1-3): ETGVTQSPTHLIKTRGQQVTLRCSSQSGHNTVSWYQQALGQGPQFIFQYYREEENGRGNFPPRFSGLQFPNYSSELNVNALELDDSALYLCASSSIGHLSGNTIYFGEGSWLTVV.

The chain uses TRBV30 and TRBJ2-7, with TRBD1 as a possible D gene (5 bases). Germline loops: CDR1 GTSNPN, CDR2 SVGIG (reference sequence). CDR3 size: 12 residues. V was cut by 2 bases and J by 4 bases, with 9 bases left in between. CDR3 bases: TGTGCCTGGAGTACAGGCATTTACGAGCAGTACTTC. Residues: CAWSTGIYEQYF.

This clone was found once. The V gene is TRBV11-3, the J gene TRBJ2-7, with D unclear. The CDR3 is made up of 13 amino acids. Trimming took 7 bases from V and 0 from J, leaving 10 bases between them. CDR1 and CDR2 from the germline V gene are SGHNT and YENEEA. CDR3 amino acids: CASNKGISYEQYF. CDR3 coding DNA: TGTGCCAGCAATAAAGGGATCTCCTACGAGCAGTACTTC.

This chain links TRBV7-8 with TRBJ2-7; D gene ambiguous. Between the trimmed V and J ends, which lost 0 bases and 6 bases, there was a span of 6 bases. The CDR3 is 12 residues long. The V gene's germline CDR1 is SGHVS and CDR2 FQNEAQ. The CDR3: CASSLALGEQYF. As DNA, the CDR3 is TGTGCCAGCAGCTTAGCTCTGGGCGAGCAGTACTTC.

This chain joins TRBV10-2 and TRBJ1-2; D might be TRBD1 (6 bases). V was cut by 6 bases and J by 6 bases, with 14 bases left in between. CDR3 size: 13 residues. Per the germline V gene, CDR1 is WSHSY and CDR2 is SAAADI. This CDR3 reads CASSQGQGNGYTF. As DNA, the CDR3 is TGCGCCAGCAGCCAAGGCCAGGGGAATGGCTACACCTTC.

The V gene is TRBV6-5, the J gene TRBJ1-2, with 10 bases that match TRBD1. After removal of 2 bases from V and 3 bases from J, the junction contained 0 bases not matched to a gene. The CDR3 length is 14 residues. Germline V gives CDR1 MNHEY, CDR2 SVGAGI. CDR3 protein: CASSYGQGDYGYTF. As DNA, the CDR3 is TGTGCCAGCAGTTACGGACAGGGGGACTATGGCTACACCTTC.

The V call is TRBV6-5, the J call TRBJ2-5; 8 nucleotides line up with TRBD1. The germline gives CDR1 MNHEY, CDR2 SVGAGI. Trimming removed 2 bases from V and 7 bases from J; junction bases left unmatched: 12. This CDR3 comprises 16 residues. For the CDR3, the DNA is TGTGCCAGCAGTTACACCCCGCAGGGGGCTAGGGGGACCCAGTACTTC. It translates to CASSYTPQGARGTQYF.

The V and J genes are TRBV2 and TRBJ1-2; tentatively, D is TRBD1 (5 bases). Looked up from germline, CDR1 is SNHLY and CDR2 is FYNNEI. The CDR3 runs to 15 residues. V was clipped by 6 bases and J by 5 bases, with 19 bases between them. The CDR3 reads CASSGGLGRSYGYTF. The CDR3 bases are TGTGCCAGCAGCGGGGGACTAGGACGGAGTTATGGCTACACCTTC.

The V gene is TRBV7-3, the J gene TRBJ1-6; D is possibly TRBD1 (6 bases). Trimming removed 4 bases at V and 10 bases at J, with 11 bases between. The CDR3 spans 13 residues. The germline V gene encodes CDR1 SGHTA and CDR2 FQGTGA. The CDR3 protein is CASSSQGGSPLHF. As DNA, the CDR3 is TGTGCCAGCAGCTCACAGGGAGGATCACCCCTCCACTTT.

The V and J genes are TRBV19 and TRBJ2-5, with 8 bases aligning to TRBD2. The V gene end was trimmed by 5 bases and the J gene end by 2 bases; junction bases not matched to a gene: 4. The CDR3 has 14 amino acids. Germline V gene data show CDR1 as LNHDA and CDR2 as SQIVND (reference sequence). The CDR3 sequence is CASSLIAGQETQYF. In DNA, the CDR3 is TGTGCCAGTAGTCTTATAGCGGGGCAAGAGACCCAGTACTTC.

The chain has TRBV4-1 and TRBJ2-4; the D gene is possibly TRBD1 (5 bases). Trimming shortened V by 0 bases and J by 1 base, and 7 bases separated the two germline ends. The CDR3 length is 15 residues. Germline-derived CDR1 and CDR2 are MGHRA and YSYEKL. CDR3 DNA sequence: TGCGCCAGCAGCCAAGATCAGGGCGCCAAAAACATTCAGTACTTC. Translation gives CASSQDQGAKNIQYF.

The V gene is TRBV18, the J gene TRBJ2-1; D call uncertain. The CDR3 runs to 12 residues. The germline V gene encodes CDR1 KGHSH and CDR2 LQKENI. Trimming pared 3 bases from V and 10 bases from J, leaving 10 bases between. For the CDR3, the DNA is TGTGCCAGCTCACCGGATTCAGGAGAGCAGTTCTTC. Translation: CASSPDSGEQFF.

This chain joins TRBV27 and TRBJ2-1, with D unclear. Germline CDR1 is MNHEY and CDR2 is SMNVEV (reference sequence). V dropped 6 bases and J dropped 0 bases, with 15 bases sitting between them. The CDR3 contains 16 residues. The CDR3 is CASRTPRGSSYNEQFF. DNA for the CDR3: TGTGCCAGCAGGACCCCACGCGGCAGCTCCTACAATGAGCAGTTCTTC.

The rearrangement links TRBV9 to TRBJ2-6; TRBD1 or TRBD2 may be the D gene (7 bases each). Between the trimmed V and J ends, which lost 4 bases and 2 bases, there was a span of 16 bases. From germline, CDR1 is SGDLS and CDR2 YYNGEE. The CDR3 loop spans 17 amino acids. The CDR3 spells CASSPEQGRAGANVLTF. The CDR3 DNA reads TGTGCCAGCAGCCCAGAACAGGGGAGGGCTGGGGCCAACGTCCTGACTTTC. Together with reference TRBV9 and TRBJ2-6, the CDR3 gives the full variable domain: DSGVTQTPKHLITATGQRVTLRCSPRSGDLSVYWYQQSLDQGLQFLIQYYNGEERAKGNILERFSAQQFPDLHSELNLSSLELGDSALYFCASSPEQGRAGANVLTFGAGSRLTVL.

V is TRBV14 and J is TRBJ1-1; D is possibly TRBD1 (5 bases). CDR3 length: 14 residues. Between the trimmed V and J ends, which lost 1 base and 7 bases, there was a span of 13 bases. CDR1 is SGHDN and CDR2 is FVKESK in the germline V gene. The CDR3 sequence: CASSQAPAGLEAFF. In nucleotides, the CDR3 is TGTGCCAGCAGCCAAGCCCCGGCGGGACTTGAAGCTTTCTTT.

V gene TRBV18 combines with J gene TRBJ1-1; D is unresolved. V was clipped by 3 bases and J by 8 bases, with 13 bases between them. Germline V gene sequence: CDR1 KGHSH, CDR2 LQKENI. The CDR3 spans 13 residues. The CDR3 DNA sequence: TGTGCCAGCTCACCGTCTGCGGCCAGGGAAGCTTTCTTT. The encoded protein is CASSPSAAREAFF.